This T cell receptor (beta chain) was sequenced in a study of T cell changes during pregnancy in multiple sclerosis. Sequencing used immunoSEQ multiplex PCR; TCRdb keeps in-frame clones, though not all of them. The sample holds 30,000 to 45,000 clones; 80% to 95% are singletons and the top ten take roughly 29%. Germline CDR1 reads GTSNPN; CDR2 reads SVGIG (reference sequence). The CDR3 has 13 residues. V was pared by 5 bases and J by 9 bases, with 6 bases of the junction left unmatched. The specimen comprised CD8+ T cells from peripheral blood mononuclear cells, sampled before pregnancy. This clonotype was sampled from a female donor with multiple sclerosis, enrolled in a pregnancy study. The chain is built from TRBV30 and TRBJ1-6, with 8 bases matching TRBD1. The CDR3 region is CAWQGAGGSPLHF. CDR3 nucleotides: TGTGCCTGGCAGGGGGCAGGCGGTTCACCCCTCCACTTT. Drawing the rest from reference TRBV30 and TRBJ1-6, the complete variable domain is SQTIHQWPATLVQPVGSPLSLECTVEGTSNPNLYWYRQAAGRGLQLLFYSVGIGQISSEVPQNLSASRPQDRQFILSSKKLLLSDSGFYLCAWQGAGGSPLHFGNGTRLTVT.